Shown below are 18 T cell receptor beta chains from a single sample sequenced in a study of blood T cell repertoires in COVID-19. The table came from immunoSEQ multiplex PCR; TCRdb's copy has only in-frame clones and leaves some out. The data show about 100,000 clones, around 84% seen once. Sequenced sample: peripheral blood. All receptors derive from a man aged 55-75 years with acute or convalescent COVID-19.

The J gene is TRBJ2-5, the V gene TRBV10-3, with TRBD2 matching 8 bases. J gave up 1 base and V 3 bases, and 7 bases lay outside the gene matches. This CDR3 is 16 amino acids long. Germline CDR1 ENHRY, CDR2 SYGVKD. CDR3 bases: TGTGCCATCAGTGACCCGAGCGGGAGAGGCCAAGAGACCCAGTACTTC. The encoded protein is CAISDPSGRGQETQYF.

As DNA, the CDR3 is TGTGCCAGCAGCTTGGGACCAGGGGCGGGGGAGCTGTTTTTT. Protein: CASSLGPGAGELFF. This chain joins TRBV5-5 and TRBJ2-2; D possibly corresponds to TRBD1 (6 bases). This CDR3 region has 14 residues. The ends were cut back, 0 bases at V and 8 bases at J, with 11 bases in the middle. The germline CDR1 and CDR2 sequences are SGHKS and YYEKEE (reference sequence).

Note on this clone: The sample contains more than one DNA sequence encoding this CDR3. The gene calls are TRBV5-1 and TRBJ1-1; D not certain. CDR1 is SGHRS and CDR2 is YFSETQ in the germline V gene. There are 13 residues in the CDR3. The V and J ends lost 0 bases and 0 bases respectively, with 3 bases between them. This chain's CDR3 is CASSLAVNTEAFF. Written as DNA, the CDR3 is TGCGCCAGCAGCTTGGCCGTGAACACTGAAGCTTTCTTT.

The chain has TRBV5-4 and TRBJ1-1; TRBD1 is a possible D gene (6 bases). The CDR3 loop spans 12 amino acids. Germline loops: CDR1 SGHNT, CDR2 YYREEE (reference sequence). The V end was cut by 9 bases, the J end by 1 base, with 10 bases between. The CDR3 nucleotides are TGTGCCACCCAGGGACAGAACACTGAAGCTTTCTTT. Its protein product is CATQGQNTEAFF.

V and J are TRBV19 and TRBJ2-1; 14 bases align to TRBD2. The CDR3 contains 16 residues. V lost 5 bases to trimming and J lost 7 bases; unmatched junction nucleotides: 7. Per the germline V gene, CDR1 is LNHDA and CDR2 is SQIVND (reference sequence). The CDR3 reads CASSSWGLAGVNEQFF. The CDR3 DNA is TGTGCCAGTAGTTCCTGGGGACTAGCGGGAGTTAATGAGCAGTTCTTC.

The J gene is TRBJ1-3, the V gene TRBV5-1, with 9 nucleotides matching TRBD1. V shed 3 bases, J shed 0 bases, and the junction held 7 bases outside the gene matches. Germline V gives CDR1 SGHRS, CDR2 YFSETQ. The CDR3 has 17 amino acids. The DNA for the CDR3 is TGCGCCAGCAGCTGGATTCCGGGACAGGGCTCTGGAAACACCATATATTTT. Encoded protein: CASSWIPGQGSGNTIYF. Filled out from reference TRBV5-1 and TRBJ1-3, the complete variable domain reads KAGVTQTPRYLIKTRGQQVTLSCSPISGHRSVSWYQQTPGQGLQFLFEYFSETQRNKGNFPGRFSGRQFSNSRSEMNVSTLELGDSALYLCASSWIPGQGSGNTIYFGEGSWLTVV.

The genes are TRBV19 and TRBJ1-2; D gene ambiguous. Germline lookup yields CDR1 LNHDA and CDR2 SQIVND (reference sequence). With 3 bases removed from V and 1 base from J, the gap between germline ends came to 12 bases. There are 15 residues in the CDR3. The CDR3 protein is CASSIAAANNYGYTF. The CDR3 DNA sequence: TGTGCCAGTAGTATCGCGGCAGCTAATAACTATGGCTACACCTTC.

This clone was counted between two and nine times. The rearrangement joins TRBV11-2 to TRBJ2-1; D might be TRBD2 (5 bases). Germline CDR1 reads SGHAT; CDR2 reads FQNNGV. CDR3 length equals 15 residues. Trimming pared 5 bases from V and 7 bases from J, leaving 18 bases between. CDR3 residues: CASSPPAVDGNEQFF. DNA for the CDR3: TGTGCCAGCAGCCCCCCAGCGGTAGACGGTAATGAGCAGTTCTTC.

This rearrangement joins TRBV19 to TRBJ1-2; 10 bases map to TRBD1. The germline V gene encodes CDR1 LNHDA and CDR2 SQIVND (reference sequence). This CDR3 contains 15 residues. Germline trimming cut 5 bases from V and 2 bases from J; bases unmatched to any gene: 5. The CDR3 here is CASSQMDRGNYGYTF. In nucleotides, the CDR3 is TGTGCCAGTAGTCAAATGGACAGGGGGAACTATGGCTACACCTTC.

Many counts were recorded for this clone. The V gene is TRBV27, the J gene TRBJ2-1; D may be TRBD1 (5 bases). The V gene's germline CDR1 is MNHEY and CDR2 SMNVEV (reference sequence). The CDR3 is 14 residues long. Trimming removed 6 bases from V and 7 bases from J, with 16 bases in between. DNA of the CDR3: TGTGCCAGCAGCCTGGGGCCCAGGGTTAATGAGCAGTTCTTC. Protein sequence: CASSLGPRVNEQFF.

J is TRBJ1-4 and V is TRBV4-3; TRBD1 might be the D (6 bases). Germline CDR1 and CDR2: LGHNA and YSLEER. The CDR3 spans 15 residues. The ends were cut back, 2 bases at V and 12 bases at J, with 19 bases in the middle. The CDR3 bases are TGCGCCAGCAGCCAACCACAGGGCGGGTTTGGAGAACTGTTTTTT. Its protein product is CASSQPQGGFGELFF.

This rearrangement joins TRBV27 to TRBJ2-1; maybe TRBD2 (6 bases). Germline lookup yields CDR1 MNHEY and CDR2 SMNVEV (reference sequence). Trimming took 6 bases from V and 4 from J, leaving 16 bases between them. CDR3 length: 15 amino acids. This chain's CDR3 is CASRKGDSNYNEQFF. The CDR3 region has the DNA TGTGCCAGCAGGAAAGGGGACTCCAATTACAATGAGCAGTTCTTC.

This clone was seen only a few times. The chain joins TRBV4-3 to TRBJ1-3, with D unresolved. Between the trimmed V and J ends, which lost 0 bases and 2 bases, there was a span of 17 bases. CDR1 and CDR2 (germline): LGHNA, YSLEER. The CDR3 runs to 18 residues. CDR3 sequence: CASSQEVSARLAGNTIYF. CDR3 DNA: TGCGCCAGCAGCCAAGAGGTGTCAGCTAGGTTAGCTGGAAACACCATATATTTT.

In its sample, this clone was seen once. The chain combines TRBV12-3 or TRBV12-4 with TRBJ2-7, with D uncertain. Trimming pared 5 bases from V and 6 bases from J, leaving 14 bases between. The CDR3 length is 13 residues. The CDR3 DNA sequence: TGTGCCAGCAGTATAAAACCACTTGTCGAGCAGTACGTC. Its protein product is CASSIKPLVEQYV.

The V call is TRBV18, the J call TRBJ1-4, with TRBD1 matching 11 bases. With 0 bases clipped from V and 3 bases from J, the junction kept 6 bases outside the gene matches. This CDR3 has 18 amino acids. CDR1 and CDR2 (germline): KGHSH, LQKENI. CDR3 coding DNA: TGTGCCAGCTCACCACCGGGACAGGGGGGGAGAGCTAATGAAAAACTGTTTTTT. Its translation is CASSPPGQGGRANEKLFF.

To note about this clone: Within the sample, other DNA sequences also encode this same CDR3. The V call is TRBV2, the J call TRBJ2-7, with 9 bases lining up with TRBD1. CDR1 is SNHLY, CDR2 FYNNEI, per germline. The CDR3 totals 14 residues. The V segment lost 3 bases and the J segment 4 bases; nucleotides outside the gene matches: 4. The CDR3 spells CASSDQGQGYEQYF. DNA of the CDR3: TGTGCCAGCAGTGATCAGGGACAGGGTTACGAGCAGTACTTC.

The chain combines TRBV25-1 with TRBJ1-3; 7 bases line up with TRBD1. CDR3 size: 15 residues. Germline values: CDR1 MGHDK, CDR2 SYGVNS. Losses at the gene ends were 4 bases for V and 4 bases for J; bases not matched to a gene: 7. CDR3 protein: CASSGYRGAGNTIYF. DNA for the CDR3: TGTGCCAGCAGTGGTTACAGGGGTGCAGGAAACACCATATATTTT.

This chain links TRBV14 with TRBJ1-1; no clear D. Germline values: CDR1 SGHDN, CDR2 FVKESK. Deletions cut 6 bases from V and 3 bases from J, with 17 bases between. CDR3 length equals 15 residues. This CDR3 is CASSPLLGFDTEAFF. CDR3 DNA: TGTGCCAGCAGTCCCTTGTTGGGCTTTGACACTGAAGCTTTCTTT.